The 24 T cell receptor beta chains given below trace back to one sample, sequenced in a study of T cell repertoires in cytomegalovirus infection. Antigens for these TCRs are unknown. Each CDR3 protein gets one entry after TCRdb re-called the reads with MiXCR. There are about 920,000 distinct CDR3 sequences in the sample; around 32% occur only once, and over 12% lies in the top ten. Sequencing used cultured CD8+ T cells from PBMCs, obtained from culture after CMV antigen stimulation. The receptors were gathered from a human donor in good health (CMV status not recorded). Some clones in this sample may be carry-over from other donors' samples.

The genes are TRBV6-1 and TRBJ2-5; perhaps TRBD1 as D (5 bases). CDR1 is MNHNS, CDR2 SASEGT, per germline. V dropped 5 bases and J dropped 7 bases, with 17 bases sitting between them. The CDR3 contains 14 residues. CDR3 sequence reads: CASSSPLERGTQYF. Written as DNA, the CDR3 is TGTGCCAGCAGTTCCCCCTTGGAAAGGGGGACCCAGTACTTC.

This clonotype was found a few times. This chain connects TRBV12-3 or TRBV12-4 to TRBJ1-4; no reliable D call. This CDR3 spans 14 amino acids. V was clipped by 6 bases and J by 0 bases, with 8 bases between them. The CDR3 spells CASSPYATNEKLFF. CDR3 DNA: TGTGCCAGCAGCCCGTATGCAACTAATGAAAAACTGTTTTTT.

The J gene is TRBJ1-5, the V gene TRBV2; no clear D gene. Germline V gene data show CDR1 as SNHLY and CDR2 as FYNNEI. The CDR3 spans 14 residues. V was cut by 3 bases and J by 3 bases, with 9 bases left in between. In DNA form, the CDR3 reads TGTGCCAGCAGTGATGAGCAGCACAATCAGCCCCAGCATTTT. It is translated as CASSDEQHNQPQHF. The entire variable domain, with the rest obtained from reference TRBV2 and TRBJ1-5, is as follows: EPEVTQTPSHQVTQMGQEVILRCVPISNHLYFYWYRQILGQKVEFLVSFYNNEISEKSEIFDDQFSVERPDGSNFTLKIRSTKLEDSAMYFCASSDEQHNQPQHFGDGTRLSIL.

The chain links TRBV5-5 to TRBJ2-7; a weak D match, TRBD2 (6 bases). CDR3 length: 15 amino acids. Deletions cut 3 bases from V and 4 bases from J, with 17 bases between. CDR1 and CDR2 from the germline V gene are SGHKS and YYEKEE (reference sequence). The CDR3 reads CASSSRLAPTYEQYF. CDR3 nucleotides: TGTGCCAGCAGCTCCAGGCTAGCGCCGACTTACGAGCAGTACTTC.

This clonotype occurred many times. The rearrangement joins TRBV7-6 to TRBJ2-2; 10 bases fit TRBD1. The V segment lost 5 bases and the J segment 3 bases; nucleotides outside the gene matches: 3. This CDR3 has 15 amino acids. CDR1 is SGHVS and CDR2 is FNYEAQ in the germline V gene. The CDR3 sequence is CASSRDRGHTGELFF. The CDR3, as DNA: TGTGCCAGCAGCCGAGACAGGGGGCACACCGGGGAGCTGTTTTTT. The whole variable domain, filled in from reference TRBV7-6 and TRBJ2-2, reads GAGVSQSPRYKVTKRGQDVALRCDPISGHVSLYWYRQALGQGPEFLTYFNYEAQQDKSGLPNDRFSAERPEGSISTLTIQRTEQRDSAMYRCASSRDRGHTGELFFGEGSRLTVL.

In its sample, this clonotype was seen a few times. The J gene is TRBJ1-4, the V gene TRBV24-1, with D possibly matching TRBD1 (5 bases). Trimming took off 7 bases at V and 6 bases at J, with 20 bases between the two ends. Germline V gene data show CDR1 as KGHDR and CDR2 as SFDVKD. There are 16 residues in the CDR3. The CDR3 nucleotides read TGTGCCACCAGCGCCTCGGGGGAGGACTTTCATGAAAAACTGTTTTTT. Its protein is CATSASGEDFHEKLFF.

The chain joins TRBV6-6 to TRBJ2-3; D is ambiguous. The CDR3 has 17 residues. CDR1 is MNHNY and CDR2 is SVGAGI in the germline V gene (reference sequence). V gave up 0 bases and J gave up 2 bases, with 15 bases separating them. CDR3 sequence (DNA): TGTGCCAGCAGTTACTCGAGCACTTCGCCCCTCACAGATACGCAGTATTTT. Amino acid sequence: CASSYSSTSPLTDTQYF.

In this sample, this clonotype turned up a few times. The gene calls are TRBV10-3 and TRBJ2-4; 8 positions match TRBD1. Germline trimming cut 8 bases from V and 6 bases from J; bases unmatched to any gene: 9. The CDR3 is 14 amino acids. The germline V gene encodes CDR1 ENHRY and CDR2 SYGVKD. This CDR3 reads CAIRQAGGANIQYF. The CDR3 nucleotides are TGTGCCATCCGGCAGGCAGGGGGCGCAAACATTCAGTACTTC.

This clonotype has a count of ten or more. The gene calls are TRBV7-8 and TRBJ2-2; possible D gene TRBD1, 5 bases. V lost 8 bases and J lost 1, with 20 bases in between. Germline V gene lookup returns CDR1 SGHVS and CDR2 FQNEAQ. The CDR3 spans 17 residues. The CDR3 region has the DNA TGTGCCAGCCCTGATACCGCCGTCAGGGTGAACACCGGGGAGCTGTTTTTT. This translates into CASPDTAVRVNTGELFF.

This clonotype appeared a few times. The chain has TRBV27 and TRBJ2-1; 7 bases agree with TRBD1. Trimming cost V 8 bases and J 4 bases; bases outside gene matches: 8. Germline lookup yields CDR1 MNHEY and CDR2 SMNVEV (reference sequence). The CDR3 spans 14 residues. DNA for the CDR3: TGTGCCAGCGGACCGGGACAGTTGTACAATGAGCAGTTCTTC. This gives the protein CASGPGQLYNEQFF.

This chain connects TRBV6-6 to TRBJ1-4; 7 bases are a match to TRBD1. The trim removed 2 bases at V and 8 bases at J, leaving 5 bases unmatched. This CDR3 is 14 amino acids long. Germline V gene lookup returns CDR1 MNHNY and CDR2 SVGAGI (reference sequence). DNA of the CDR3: TGTGCCAGCAGTTACCTTGACAGGGTGGAAAAACTGTTTTTT. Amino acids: CASSYLDRVEKLFF.

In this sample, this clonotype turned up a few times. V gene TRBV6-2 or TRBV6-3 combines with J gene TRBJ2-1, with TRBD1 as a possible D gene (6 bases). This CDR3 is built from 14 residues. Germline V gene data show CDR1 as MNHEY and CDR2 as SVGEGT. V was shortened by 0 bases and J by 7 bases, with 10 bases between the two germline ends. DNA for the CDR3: TGTGCCAGCAGTTACTCAGACAGGTGGAATGAGCAGTTCTTC. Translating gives CASSYSDRWNEQFF.

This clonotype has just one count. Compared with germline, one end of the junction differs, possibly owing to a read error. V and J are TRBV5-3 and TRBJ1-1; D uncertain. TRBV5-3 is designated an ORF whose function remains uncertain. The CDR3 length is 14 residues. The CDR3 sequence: CASSSPLMNTEAFF. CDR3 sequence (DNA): TGTGCCAGCAGCTCCCCACTGATGAACACTGAAGCTTTCTTT.

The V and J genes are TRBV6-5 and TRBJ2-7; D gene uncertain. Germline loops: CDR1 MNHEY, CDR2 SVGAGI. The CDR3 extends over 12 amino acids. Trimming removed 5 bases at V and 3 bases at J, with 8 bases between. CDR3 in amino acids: CASSHSVYEQYF. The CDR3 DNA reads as TGTGCCAGCAGTCACAGCGTCTACGAGCAGTACTTC.

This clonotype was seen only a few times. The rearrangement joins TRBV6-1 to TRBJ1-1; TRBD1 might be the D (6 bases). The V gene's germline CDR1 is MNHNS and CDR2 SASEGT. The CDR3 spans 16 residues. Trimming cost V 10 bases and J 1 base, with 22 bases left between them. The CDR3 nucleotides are TGTGCCACCCTCTACGGGGGGGGGCGAGGGAACACTGAAGCTTTCTTT. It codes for CATLYGGGRGNTEAFF.

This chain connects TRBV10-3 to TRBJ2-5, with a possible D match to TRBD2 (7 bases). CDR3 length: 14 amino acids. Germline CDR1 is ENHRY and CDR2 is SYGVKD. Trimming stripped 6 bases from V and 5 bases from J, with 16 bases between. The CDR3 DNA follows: TGTGCCATCAGCGGCGGGGGCTCCGGGGAGACCCAGTACTTC. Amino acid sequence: CAISGGGSGETQYF.

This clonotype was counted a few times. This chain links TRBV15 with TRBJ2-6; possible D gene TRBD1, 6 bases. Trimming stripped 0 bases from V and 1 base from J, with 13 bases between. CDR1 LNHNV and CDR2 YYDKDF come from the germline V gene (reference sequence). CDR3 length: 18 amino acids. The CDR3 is CATSRDSGERSGANVLTF. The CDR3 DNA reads TGTGCCACCAGCAGAGACTCAGGGGAGAGGTCTGGGGCCAACGTCCTGACTTTC.

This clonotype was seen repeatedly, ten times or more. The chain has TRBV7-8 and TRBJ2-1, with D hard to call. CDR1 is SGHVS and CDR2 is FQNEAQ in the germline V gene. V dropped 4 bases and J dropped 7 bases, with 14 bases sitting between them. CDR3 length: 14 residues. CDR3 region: CASSSPLIGNEQFF. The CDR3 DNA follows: TGTGCCAGCAGCTCACCTCTAATAGGGAATGAGCAGTTCTTC. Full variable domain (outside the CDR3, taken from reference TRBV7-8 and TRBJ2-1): GAGVSQSPRYKVAKRGQDVALRCDPISGHVSLFWYQQALGQGPEFLTYFQNEAQLDKSGLPSDRFFAERPEGSVSTLKIQRTQQEDSAVYLCASSSPLIGNEQFFGPGTRLTVL.

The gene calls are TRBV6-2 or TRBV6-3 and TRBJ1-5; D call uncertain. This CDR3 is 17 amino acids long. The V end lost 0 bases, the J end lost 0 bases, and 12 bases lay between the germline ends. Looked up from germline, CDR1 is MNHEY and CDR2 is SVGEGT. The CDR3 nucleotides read TGTGCCAGCAGTTACTCTTCCCAGCCTTATAGCAATCAGCCCCAGCATTTT. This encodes CASSYSSQPYSNQPQHF.

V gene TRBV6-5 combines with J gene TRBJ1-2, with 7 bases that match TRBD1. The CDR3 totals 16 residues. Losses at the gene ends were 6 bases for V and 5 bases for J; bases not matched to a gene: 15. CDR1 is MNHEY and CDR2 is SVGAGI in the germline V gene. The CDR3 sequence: CASRTRRDSPLYGYTF. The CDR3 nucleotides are TGTGCCAGCAGGACCCGGCGGGACAGCCCTCTATATGGCTACACCTTC.

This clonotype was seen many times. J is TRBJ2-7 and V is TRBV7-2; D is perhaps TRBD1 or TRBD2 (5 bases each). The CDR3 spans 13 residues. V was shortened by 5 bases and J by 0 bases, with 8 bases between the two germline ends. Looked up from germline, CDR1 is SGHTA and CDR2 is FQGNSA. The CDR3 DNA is TGTGCCAGCAGCCCCGGGGCCTCCTACGAGCAGTACGTC. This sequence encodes CASSPGASYEQYV.

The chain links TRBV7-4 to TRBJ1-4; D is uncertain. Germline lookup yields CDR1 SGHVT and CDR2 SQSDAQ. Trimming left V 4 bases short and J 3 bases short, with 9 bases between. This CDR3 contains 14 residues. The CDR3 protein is CASSSGSANEKLFF. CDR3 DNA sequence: TGTGCCAGCAGCTCGGGGTCGGCTAATGAAAAACTGTTTTTT.

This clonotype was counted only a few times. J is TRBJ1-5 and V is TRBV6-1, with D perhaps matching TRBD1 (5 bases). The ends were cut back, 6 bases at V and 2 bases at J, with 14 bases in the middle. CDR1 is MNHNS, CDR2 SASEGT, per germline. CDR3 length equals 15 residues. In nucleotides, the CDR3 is TGTGCCAGCAGCGCCGGGGACGATGGCAATCAGCCCCAGCATTTT. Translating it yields CASSAGDDGNQPQHF.

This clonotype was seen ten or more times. The CDR3 nucleotides read TGTGCCAGCAGCTACTCTAGCGGGGGCCTGCTATTGGGGGCCAACGTCCTGACTTTC. It is translated as CASSYSSGGLLLGANVLTF. The rearrangement joins TRBV7-4 to TRBJ2-6, with 10 bases identical to TRBD2. This CDR3 contains 19 residues. CDR1 is SGHVT and CDR2 is SQSDAQ in the germline V gene. V lost 4 bases to trimming and J lost 4 bases; unmatched junction nucleotides: 13.